This passage covers 3 T cell receptor beta chains from one sample sequenced in a study of blood T cells in healthy people across ages. For the second PCR, which ran for 7 to 11 cycles, a sample-barcoded 5' primer and a J-beta primer mix were used. TCRdb re-called the 5' RACE reads with MiXCR, one entry per CDR3 protein. The sample has about 970,000 distinct CDR3 sequences, roughly 51% seen once. Sequenced material: blood. The receptors were sampled from a woman aged 60 to 75 in good health.

The rearrangement uses TRBV6-2 or TRBV6-3 and TRBJ1-2; no clear D. Germline V gene sequence: CDR1 MNHEY, CDR2 SVGEGT. This CDR3 spans 14 amino acids. V shed 2 bases and J shed 10 bases, with 17 bases lying between them. The CDR3 sequence is CASSYGVVLKDYTF. CDR3 in DNA: TGTGCCAGCAGTTACGGGGTAGTGCTTAAGGACTACACCTTC.

In its sample, this clonotype was seen once. J is TRBJ1-2 and V is TRBV5-1; 10 nucleotides line up with TRBD1. The junction had 11 bases not matched to a gene; V was cut back by 4 bases and J by 8 bases. CDR3 size: 15 residues. The germline CDR1 and CDR2 sequences are SGHRS and YFSETQ. This chain's CDR3 is CASSGQGEVNSGYTF. DNA of the CDR3: TGCGCCAGCAGCGGACAGGGGGAGGTGAATAGCGGCTACACCTTC.

V usage is TRBV12-3 or TRBV12-4 and J usage is TRBJ2-7, with D possibly TRBD2 on 6 matching bases. The CDR3 consists of 15 residues. V was trimmed by 6 bases and J by 4 bases, leaving 19 bases between them. CDR3 DNA sequence: TGTGCCAGCAGCAACATATGGGGGGAATCTTACGAGCAGTACTTC. Protein product: CASSNIWGESYEQYF.